The T cell receptor (beta chain) under discussion was sequenced for a study of graft-versus-host responses after intestinal transplantation. Study details: Recipients obtained multivisceral, liver-intestinal, or isolated intestinal transplants. After anti-thymocyte globulin induction, recipients took tacrolimus and steroids for three to four years.

Study-level findings and limits: Early post-transplant HvG declines tracked with peak circulating GvH clone levels.

V dropped 0 bases and J dropped 2; count of bases not matched to a gene: 2. The CDR3 has 14 amino acids. Germline V gene data show CDR1 as GTSNPN and CDR2 as SVGIG (reference sequence). Repertoires were generated with immunoSEQ multiplex PCR, while TCRdb's copy carries only in-frame clones and drops some. Of around 100,000 clones listed, roughly 84% were seen once; the top ten hold roughly 1%. A remark on this clone: Antigen: not known.

This receptor was identified in a human donor who was the organ donor for an intestinal transplant. This chain connects TRBV30 to TRBJ1-1, with 8 nucleotides matching TRBD1. This sample comprised unstimulated CD4+ T cells sorted from spleen or lymph node cells, obtained before transplant. The CDR3 reads CAWSVGQGNTEAFF. The CDR3 DNA follows: TGTGCCTGGAGTGTTGGACAGGGAAACACTGAAGCTTTCTTT.